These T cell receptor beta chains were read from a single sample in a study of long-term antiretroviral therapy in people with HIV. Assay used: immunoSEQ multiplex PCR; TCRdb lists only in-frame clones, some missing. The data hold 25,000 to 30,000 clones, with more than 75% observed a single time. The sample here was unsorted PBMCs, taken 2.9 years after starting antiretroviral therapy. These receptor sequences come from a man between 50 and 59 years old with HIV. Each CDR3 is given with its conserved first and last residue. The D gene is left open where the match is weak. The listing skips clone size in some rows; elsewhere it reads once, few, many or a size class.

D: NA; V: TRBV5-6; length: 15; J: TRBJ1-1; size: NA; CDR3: CASGLPGSLNTEAFF; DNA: TGTGCCAGCGGCCTCCCAGGCAGTTTGAACACTGAAGCTTTCTTT
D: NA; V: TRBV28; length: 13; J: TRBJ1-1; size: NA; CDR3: CASSLPGFTEAFF; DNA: TGTGCCAGCAGTTTACCGGGGTTCACTGAAGCTTTCTTT
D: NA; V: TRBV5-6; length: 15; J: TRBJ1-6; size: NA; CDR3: CASSRDGRYNSPLHF; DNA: TGTGCCAGCAGTCGGGACGGCCGGTATAATTCACCCCTCCACTTT
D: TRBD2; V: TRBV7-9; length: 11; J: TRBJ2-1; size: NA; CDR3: CASSRTSFEFF; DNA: TGTGCCAGCAGCCGGACTAGCTTTGAGTTCTTC
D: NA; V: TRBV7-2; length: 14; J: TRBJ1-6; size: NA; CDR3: CASSLSSGNSPLHF; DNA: TGTGCCAGCAGCTTATCATCCGGGAATTCACCCCTCCACTTT
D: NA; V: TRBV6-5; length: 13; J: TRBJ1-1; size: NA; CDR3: CASSYEGDTEAFF; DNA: TGTGCCAGCAGTTACGAGGGGGACACTGAAGCTTTCTTT
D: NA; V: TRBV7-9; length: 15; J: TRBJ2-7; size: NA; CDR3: CASSLGGFTLYEQYF; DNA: TGTGCCAGCAGCTTAGGAGGATTCACCCTCTACGAGCAGTACTTC
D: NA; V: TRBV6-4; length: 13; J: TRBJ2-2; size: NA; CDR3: CASSDLNTGELFF; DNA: TGTGCCAGCAGTGACTTAAACACCGGGGAGCTGTTTTTT
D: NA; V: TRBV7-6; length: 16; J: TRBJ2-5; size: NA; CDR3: CASSPAGDLRQETQYF; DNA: TGTGCCAGCAGCCCAGCCGGGGATTTGCGCCAAGAGACCCAGTACTTC
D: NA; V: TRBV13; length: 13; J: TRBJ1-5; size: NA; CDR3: CASSLGRAQPQHF; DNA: TGTGCCAGCAGCTTGGGGAGGGCACAGCCCCAGCATTTT
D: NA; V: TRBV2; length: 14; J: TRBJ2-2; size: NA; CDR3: CASMGSRRGGELFF; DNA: TGTGCCAGCATGGGCTCGCGCCGCGGCGGGGAGCTGTTTTTT
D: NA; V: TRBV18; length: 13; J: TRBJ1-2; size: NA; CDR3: CASSPSTGAGYTF; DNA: TGTGCCAGCTCACCATCGACAGGTGCTGGCTACACCTTC
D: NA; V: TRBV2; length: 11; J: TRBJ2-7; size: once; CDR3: CASTRAAEQYF; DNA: TGTGCCAGCACCAGGGCAGCTGAGCAGTACTTC
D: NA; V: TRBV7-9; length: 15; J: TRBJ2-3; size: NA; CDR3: CASSLGSGNSDTQYF; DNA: TGTGCCAGCAGCTTAGGCTCGGGGAACTCAGATACGCAGTATTTT
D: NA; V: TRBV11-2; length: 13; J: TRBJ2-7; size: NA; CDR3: CASSTPGVYEQYF; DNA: TGTGCCAGCAGCACCCCAGGTGTCTACGAGCAGTACTTC
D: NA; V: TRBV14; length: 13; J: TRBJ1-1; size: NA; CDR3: CASKAFMNTEAFF; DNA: TGTGCCAGCAAGGCCTTCATGAACACTGAAGCTTTCTTT
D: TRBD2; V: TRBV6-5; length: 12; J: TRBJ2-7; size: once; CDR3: CASSYSTGGQYF; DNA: TGTGCCAGCAGTTACTCGACGGGAGGGCAGTACTTC
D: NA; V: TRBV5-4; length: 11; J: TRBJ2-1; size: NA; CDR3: CASSFVNEQFF; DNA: TGTGCCAGCAGCTTTGTAAATGAGCAGTTCTTC
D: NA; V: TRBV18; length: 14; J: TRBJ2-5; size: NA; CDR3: CASSPPPGSETQYF; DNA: TGTGCCAGCTCACCACCCCCGGGGTCAGAGACCCAGTACTTC
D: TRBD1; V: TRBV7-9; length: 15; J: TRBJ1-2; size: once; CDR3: CASSLDSGQGNGYTF; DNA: TGTGCCAGCAGCTTAGACTCGGGACAGGGGAATGGCTACACCTTC
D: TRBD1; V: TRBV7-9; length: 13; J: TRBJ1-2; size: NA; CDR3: CASSLGGQGGYTF; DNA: TGTGCCAGCAGCTTAGGGGGACAGGGCGGCTACACCTTC
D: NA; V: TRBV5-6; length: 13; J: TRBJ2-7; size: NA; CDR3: CASSLTGRYEQYF; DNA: TGTGCCAGCAGCTTGACAGGAAGGTACGAGCAGTACTTC
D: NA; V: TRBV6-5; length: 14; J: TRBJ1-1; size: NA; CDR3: CASSSQTGSTEAFF; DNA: TGTGCCAGCAGCTCCCAGACCGGGAGCACTGAAGCTTTCTTT
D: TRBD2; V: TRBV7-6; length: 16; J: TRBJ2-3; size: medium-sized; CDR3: CASRKTSGGSTDTQYF; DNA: TGTGCCAGCCGGAAGACTAGCGGGGGTAGCACAGATACGCAGTATTTT
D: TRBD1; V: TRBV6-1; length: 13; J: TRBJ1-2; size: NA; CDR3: CASSDRGSYGYTF; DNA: TGTGCCAGCAGCGACAGGGGGTCGTATGGCTACACCTTC
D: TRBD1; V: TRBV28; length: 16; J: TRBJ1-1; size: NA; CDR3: CASTGIRQGQYTEAFF; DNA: TGTGCCAGCACCGGGATAAGACAGGGGCAGTACACTGAAGCTTTCTTT
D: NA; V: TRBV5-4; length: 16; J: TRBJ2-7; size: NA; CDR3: CASSLVTGALTGEQYF; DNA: TGTGCCAGCAGCTTGGTAACGGGGGCCCTAACGGGGGAGCAGTACTTC
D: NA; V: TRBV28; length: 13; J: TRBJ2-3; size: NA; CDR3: CASSLDFPDTQYF; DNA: TGTGCCAGCAGCCTGGACTTCCCAGATACGCAGTATTTT
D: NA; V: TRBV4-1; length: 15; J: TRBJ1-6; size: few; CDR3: CASSQERTARSPLHF; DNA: TGCGCCAGCAGCCAAGAACGGACAGCGAGATCACCCCTCCACTTT
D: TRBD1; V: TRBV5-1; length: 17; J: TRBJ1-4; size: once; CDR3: CASSLRTGHPTNEKLFF; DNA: TGCGCCAGCAGCCTGAGGACAGGGCACCCGACTAATGAAAAACTGTTTTTT
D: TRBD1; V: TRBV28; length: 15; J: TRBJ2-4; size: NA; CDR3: CASTGGGQGGGIQYF; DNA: TGTGCCAGCACCGGGGGGGGACAGGGGGGCGGCATTCAGTACTTC
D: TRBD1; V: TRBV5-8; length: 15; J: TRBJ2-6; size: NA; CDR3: CASSQDRAGANVLTF; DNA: TGCGCCAGCAGCCAAGACAGGGCTGGGGCCAACGTCCTGACTTTC
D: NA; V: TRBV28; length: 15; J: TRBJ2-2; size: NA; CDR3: CASSLVVANTGELFF; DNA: TGTGCCAGCAGCCTCGTCGTAGCGAACACCGGGGAGCTGTTTTTT
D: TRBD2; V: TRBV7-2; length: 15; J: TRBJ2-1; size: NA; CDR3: CASSLGLAGRNEQFF; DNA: TGTGCCAGCAGCTTAGGGCTAGCGGGGCGCAATGAGCAGTTCTTC
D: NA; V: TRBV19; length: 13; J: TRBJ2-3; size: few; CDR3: CASSIRNTDTQYF; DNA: TGTGCCAGTAGTATTAGGAATACAGATACGCAGTATTTT
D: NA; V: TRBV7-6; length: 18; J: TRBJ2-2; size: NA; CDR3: CASSLFSGDKISTGELFF; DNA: TGTGCCAGCAGCTTATTTTCGGGTGACAAAATAAGCACCGGGGAGCTGTTTTTT
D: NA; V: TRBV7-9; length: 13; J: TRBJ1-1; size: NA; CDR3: CASSLAGDTEAFF; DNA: TGTGCCAGCAGCTTAGCGGGGGACACTGAAGCTTTCTTT
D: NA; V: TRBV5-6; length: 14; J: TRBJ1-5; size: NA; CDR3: CASSMSYSNQPQHF; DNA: TGTGCCAGCAGCATGAGCTATAGCAATCAGCCCCAGCATTTT
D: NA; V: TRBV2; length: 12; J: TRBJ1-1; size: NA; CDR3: CASRIEVIEAFF; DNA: TGTGCCAGCCGGATAGAGGTTATTGAAGCTTTCTTT
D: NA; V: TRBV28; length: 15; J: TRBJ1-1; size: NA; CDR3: CASSLYPPVNTEAFF; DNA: TGTGCCAGCAGTTTATATCCACCCGTGAACACTGAAGCTTTCTTT
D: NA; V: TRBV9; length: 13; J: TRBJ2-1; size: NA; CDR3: CASSPGPLNEQFF; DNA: TGTGCCAGCAGCCCGGGACCTCTCAATGAGCAGTTCTTC
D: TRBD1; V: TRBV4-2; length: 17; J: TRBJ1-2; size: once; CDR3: CASSSRQGRGPNYGYTF; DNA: TGTGCCAGCAGCTCCCGACAGGGGCGGGGGCCTAACTATGGCTACACCTTC
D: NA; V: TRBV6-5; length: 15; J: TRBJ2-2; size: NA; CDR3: CASRAGPTNTGELFF; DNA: TGTGCCAGCAGAGCCGGGCCCACGAACACCGGGGAGCTGTTTTTT
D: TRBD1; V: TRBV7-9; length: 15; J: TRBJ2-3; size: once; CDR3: CASSLGQVSTDTQYF; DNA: TGTGCCAGCAGCCTGGGACAGGTTAGCACAGATACGCAGTATTTT
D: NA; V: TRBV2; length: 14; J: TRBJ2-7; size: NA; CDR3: CASRPRGSSYEQYF; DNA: TGTGCCAGCAGACCCCGGGGGAGCTCCTACGAGCAGTACTTC
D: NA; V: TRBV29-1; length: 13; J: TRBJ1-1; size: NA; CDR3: CSVLGRMNTEAFF; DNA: TGCAGCGTTCTGGGACGGATGAACACTGAAGCTTTCTTT
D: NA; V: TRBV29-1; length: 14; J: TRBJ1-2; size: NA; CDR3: CSVESVGSGYGYTF; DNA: TGCAGCGTTGAATCGGTAGGGTCAGGCTATGGCTACACCTTC
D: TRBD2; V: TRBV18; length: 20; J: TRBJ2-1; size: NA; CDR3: CASSPQGTSGGFSSYNEQFF; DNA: TGTGCCAGCTCACCACAAGGGACTAGCGGGGGGTTTAGCTCCTACAATGAGCAGTTCTTC
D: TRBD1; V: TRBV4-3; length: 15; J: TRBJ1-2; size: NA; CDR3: CASSQGIGGNYGYTF; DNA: TGCGCCAGCAGCCAAGGAATAGGGGGCAACTATGGCTACACCTTC
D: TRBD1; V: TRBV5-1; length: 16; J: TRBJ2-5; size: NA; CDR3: CASSLGDRETIQTQYF; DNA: TGCGCCAGCAGCTTGGGGGACAGGGAGACCATCCAGACCCAGTACTTC